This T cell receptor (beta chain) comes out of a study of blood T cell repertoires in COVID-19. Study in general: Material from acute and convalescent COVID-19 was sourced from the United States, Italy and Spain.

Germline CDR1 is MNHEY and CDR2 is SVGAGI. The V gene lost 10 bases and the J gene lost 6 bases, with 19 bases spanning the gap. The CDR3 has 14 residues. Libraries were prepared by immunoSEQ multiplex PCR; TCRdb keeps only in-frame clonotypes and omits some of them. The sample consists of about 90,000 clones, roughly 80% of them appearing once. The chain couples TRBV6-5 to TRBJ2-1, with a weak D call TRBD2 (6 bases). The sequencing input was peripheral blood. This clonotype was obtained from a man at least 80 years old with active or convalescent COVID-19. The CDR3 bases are TGTGCCACCGCGATTGAGGGAGGCTCCAATGAGCAGTTCTTC. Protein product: CATAIEGGSNEQFF.